The 13 T cell receptor beta chains presented below share a single source sample, sequenced in a study of beta chain features in type 1 diabetes. The investigators reverse transcribed all of the isolated RNA, so they sequenced expressed TCRB transcripts. Assay: immunoSEQ multiplex PCR; the TCRdb copy retains only in-frame clones and omits some. The repertoire includes around 340,000 clones, roughly 8% of them detected once, and roughly 0.44% sits in the top ten. Sequencing input: central memory CD4+ T cells from blood. The receptors derive from a woman under 30 in good health.

The chain carries TRBV4-2 and TRBJ2-1; TRBD2 aligns across 10 bases. CDR3 length: 15 amino acids. V trimming: 2 bases; J trimming: 4 bases; junction bases outside the gene matches: 2. Looked up from germline, CDR1 is LGHNA and CDR2 is YNFKEQ. CDR3 in amino acids: CASSQTSGTYNEQFF. The CDR3 DNA is TGTGCCAGCAGCCAAACTAGCGGGACATACAATGAGCAGTTCTTC.

This clone was found a few times. CDR3 sequence reads: CASSFSGSHYEQFF. The CDR3 coding sequence is TGTGCCAGCAGTTTTAGCGGGAGCCACTATGAGCAGTTCTTC. The rearrangement links TRBV28 to TRBJ2-1; 9 bases match TRBD2. CDR1 and CDR2 (germline): MDHEN, SYDVKM. The CDR3 covers 14 residues. The V gene end was trimmed by 3 bases and the J gene end by 8 bases; junction bases not matched to a gene: 5.

This sequence joins TRBV27 and TRBJ1-6; TRBD1 agrees at 8 bases. The trim removed 5 bases at V and 7 bases at J, leaving 4 bases unmatched. CDR1 MNHEY and CDR2 SMNVEV come from the germline V gene (reference sequence). There are 14 residues in the CDR3. The CDR3 loop reads CASSPRQGNSPLHF. Written as DNA, the CDR3 is TGTGCCAGCAGTCCCAGACAGGGGAATTCACCCCTCCACTTT.

This clone has a handful of counts. The CDR3 sequence: CASAQGFGGYTF. In DNA form, the CDR3 reads TGTGCTAGTGCCCAAGGGTTTGGGGGCTACACCTTC. The chain combines TRBV12-5 with TRBJ1-2; D is undetermined. CDR3 length: 12 residues. V lost 7 bases, J lost 8 bases, and 14 bases lay in between. CDR1 and CDR2 (germline): LGHNT, FRNRAP.

This clone was counted between two and nine times. The gene calls are TRBV5-1 and TRBJ2-1, with 11 bases aligning to TRBD2. This CDR3 is 15 amino acids long. From germline, CDR1 is SGHRS and CDR2 YFSETQ. The V gene end was trimmed by 0 bases and the J gene end by 4 bases; junction bases not matched to a gene: 0. Written as DNA, the CDR3 is TGCGCCAGCAGCTTGGTAGCGGGAGGGTACAATGAGCAGTTCTTC. This translates into CASSLVAGGYNEQFF.

The chain employs TRBV18 and TRBJ2-3; D could derive from TRBD1 or TRBD2 (6 bases each). The CDR3 extends over 15 amino acids. V lost 8 bases and J 3 bases, leaving 18 bases between the germline ends. The germline CDR1 and CDR2 sequences are KGHSH and LQKENI. The DNA of the CDR3 is TGTGCCAGCCTTACTACCAGGGGAGGTACAGATACGCAGTATTTT. This translates into CASLTTRGGTDTQYF.

This clone was seen a few times. V is TRBV6-5 and J is TRBJ2-2; maybe TRBD2 (6 bases). This CDR3 has 13 residues. Germline CDR1 reads MNHEY; CDR2 reads SVGAGI. Trimming shortened V by 6 bases and J by 6 bases, and 11 bases separated the two germline ends. For the CDR3, the DNA is TGTGCCAGCAGCCTCGGGGGTTCCGGGGAGCTGTTTTTT. It is translated as CASSLGGSGELFF.

In its sample, this clone was seen a few times. The chain uses TRBV10-3 and TRBJ2-2, with 9 bases identical to TRBD2. V shed 6 bases, J shed 6 bases, and the junction held 8 bases outside the gene matches. CDR1 is ENHRY and CDR2 is SYGVKD in the germline V gene. This CDR3 has 15 residues. CDR3 amino acids: CAISPAGLAPGELFF. In nucleotides, the CDR3 is TGTGCCATCAGCCCTGCGGGACTAGCCCCCGGGGAGCTGTTTTTT.

The V gene is TRBV28, the J gene TRBJ2-4, with 7 bases that match TRBD1. V was pared by 10 bases and J by 6 bases, with 12 bases of the junction left unmatched. There are 14 residues in the CDR3. Germline loops: CDR1 MDHEN, CDR2 SYDVKM. CDR3 sequence: CATLPGAGGNIQYF. The CDR3 nucleotides are TGTGCCACCCTCCCCGGGGCAGGGGGAAACATTCAGTACTTC.

This chain links TRBV2 with TRBJ2-1, with D uncertain. From germline, CDR1 is SNHLY and CDR2 FYNNEI. V was pared by 7 bases and J by 3 bases, with 10 bases between. CDR3 length equals 13 residues. The CDR3 loop is CASIREIYNEQFF. CDR3 DNA sequence: TGTGCCAGCATTAGAGAGATCTACAATGAGCAGTTCTTC.

This clone appeared a few times. In DNA form, the CDR3 reads TGCGCCAGCAGCTTACGACCTAGCGGGGGTACCCCCGAGCAGTACTTC. Translating gives CASSLRPSGGTPEQYF. V usage is TRBV5-1 and J usage is TRBJ2-7; 10 bases are shared with TRBD2. This CDR3 region has 16 residues. Germline loops: CDR1 SGHRS, CDR2 YFSETQ. V trimming: 2 bases; J trimming: 6 bases; junction bases outside the gene matches: 11. The full variable domain, in which reference TRBV5-1 and TRBJ2-7 provide the parts outside the CDR3, is KAGVTQTPRYLIKTRGQQVTLSCSPISGHRSVSWYQQTPGQGLQFLFEYFSETQRNKGNFPGRFSGRQFSNSRSEMNVSTLELGDSALYLCASSLRPSGGTPEQYFGPGTRLTVT.

This clone turned up a few times. The rearrangement uses TRBV5-1 and TRBJ2-7; 10 nucleotides agree with TRBD1. The germline CDR1 and CDR2 sequences are SGHRS and YFSETQ. The CDR3 runs to 14 residues. Unmatched junction bases numbered 6, after V lost 7 bases and J lost 2 bases. CDR3 DNA: TGCGCCAGCGGTACCGGGACAGGGGCCTACGAGCAGTACTTC. Translating gives CASGTGTGAYEQYF.

This clone showed up just a few times. The chain is built from TRBV11-2 and TRBJ1-2; D ambiguous. V shed 3 bases and J shed 6 bases, with 8 bases lying between them. Germline CDR1 and CDR2: SGHAT and FQNNGV. The CDR3 has 12 amino acids. In nucleotides, the CDR3 is TGTGCCAGCAGCTTTAGGGAGGATGGCTACACCTTC. It is translated as CASSFREDGYTF.